A selection of T cell receptor beta chains follows, all from one sample in a study of human T cells and chemical hapten exposure. Using its own MiXCR run on the RACE reads, TCRdb lists one record per CDR3 protein. This sample has 95,000 or so distinct CDR3 sequences, with over 9.5% found just once. The source was whole blood, collected in connection with sensitization to the hapten diphenylcyclopropenone (DPC). The receptors were sampled from a woman between 40 and 55 years old with alopecia areata. Some clones in this sample may be carry-over from other donors' samples. Each CDR3 is given with its conserved first and last residue. A D gene is named only where the DNA matches it firmly. The size of a clone is reported for some rows only, either as once, few or many, or as a class for expanded clones.

.	14	TRBV7-9	many	TRBJ1-6	CASSSWGDNSPLHF	TGTGCCAGCAGCTCCTGGGGGGATAATTCACCCCTCCATTTT
.	15	TRBV12-3/TRBV12-4	few	TRBJ2-4	CASSLFLGQRGVQYF	TGTGCCAGCAGTTTATTTTTGGGCCAGAGAGGGGTTCAGTACTTC
.	13	TRBV7-2	.	TRBJ1-5	CASSLQNNQPQHF	TGTGCCAGCAGCCTGCAAAACAATCAGCCCCAGCATTTT
.	14	TRBV7-9	.	TRBJ1-1	CASSIGGLNTEAFF	TGTGCCAGCAGCATTGGGGGTCTGAACACTGAAGCTTTCTTT
.	15	TRBV3-1	many	TRBJ2-5	CASSFGQHVQETQYF	TGTGCCAGCAGTTTCGGACAGCACGTCCAAGAGACCCAGTACTTC
TRBD1	13	TRBV7-7	many	TRBJ2-7	CASSFGQGNEQYF	TGTGCCAGCAGCTTTGGACAGGGTAACGAGCAGTACTTC
TRBD2	16	TRBV4-3	few	TRBJ2-3	CASSRQAGGVSDTQYF	TGCGCCAGCAGCAGACAAGCGGGAGGGGTCTCAGATACGCAGTATTTT
.	13	TRBV6-1	few	TRBJ2-7	CASSVGRGFEQYF	TGTGCCAGCAGTGTTGGTAGGGGATTCGAGCAGTACTTC
TRBD2	14	TRBV7-2	many	TRBJ2-1	CASSPGLHSNEQFF	TGTGCCAGCAGCCCGGGACTACACTCCAATGAGCAGTTCTTC
.	13	TRBV2	few	TRBJ1-1	CASGGEISTEAFF	TGTGCCAGCGGGGGGGAGATAAGCACTGAAGCTTTCTTT
TRBD2	15	TRBV27	.	TRBJ2-1	CASSLRLAAYNEQFF	TGTGCCAGCAGTTTAAGACTAGCGGCTTACAATGAGCAGTTCTTC
.	12	TRBV30	few	TRBJ2-3	CAWTSVTDTQYF	TGTGCCTGGACATCCGTCACAGATACGCAGTATTTT
.	13	TRBV5-1	.	TRBJ2-7	CASSLASPSEQYF	TGCGCCAGCAGCTTGGCCTCCCCCTCCGAGCAGTACTTC
.	15	TRBV30	many	TRBJ1-6	CAWSVLSSYNSPLHF	TGTGCCTGGAGTGTATTGAGCTCCTATAATTCACCCCTCCACTTT
.	15	TRBV3-1	.	TRBJ2-7	CASSQRRASSYEQYF	TGTGCCAGCAGCCAGAGGAGGGCGAGCTCCTACGAGCAGTACTTC
.	14	TRBV7-9	.	TRBJ2-2	CASSEGSRTGELFF	TGTGCCAGCAGCGAAGGGTCGCGGACCGGGGAGCTGTTTTTT
TRBD2	13	TRBV20-1	.	TRBJ2-7	CSATSGGLYEQYF	TGCAGTGCTACTAGCGGGGGCCTCTACGAGCAGTACTTC
.	15	TRBV6-2/TRBV6-3	.	TRBJ2-5	CASSYSTDDLGTQYF	TGTGCCAGCAGTTACTCGACGGATGATCTTGGGACCCAGTACTTC
TRBD1	16	TRBV12-3/TRBV12-4	many	TRBJ1-1	CASKEMRTGTNTEAFF	TGTGCCAGCAAAGAAATGAGGACAGGGACCAACACTGAAGCTTTCTTT
.	16	TRBV25-1	many	TRBJ2-1	CASSPTLLTRDNEQFF	TGTGCCAGCAGTCCGACCCTTTTGACCCGGGACAATGAGCAGTTCTTC
.	12	TRBV10-3	.	TRBJ2-3	CAISGQGGTQYF	TGTGCCATCAGTGGGCAGGGAGGTACGCAGTATTTT
.	14	TRBV6-2/TRBV6-3	many	TRBJ2-5	CASSYREPQETQYF	TGTGCCAGCAGTTACCGGGAACCCCAAGAGACCCAGTACTTC
TRBD1	13	TRBV7-2	many	TRBJ1-2	CASSSDRQYGYTF	TGTGCCAGCAGCTCGGACAGGCAGTATGGCTACACCTTC
.	18	TRBV9	many	TRBJ1-6	CASSVAQTVGSGNSPLHF	TGTGCCAGCAGCGTAGCCCAGACAGTCGGGTCTGGTAATTCACCCCTCCACTTT
.	17	TRBV23-1	many	TRBJ2-1	CASSQGRRDSTYNEQFF	TGCGCCAGCAGTCAAGGACGGCGGGACTCAACCTACAATGAGCAGTTCTTC
.	13	TRBV7-9	.	TRBJ1-1	CASSPAPGTEVFF	TGTGCCAGCAGCCCAGCCCCAGGGACTGAAGTTTTCTTT
.	16	TRBV10-2	few	TRBJ2-2	CASSRGGFRNTGELFF	TGCGCCAGCAGTCGGGGCGGGTTCCGAAACACCGGGGAGCTGTTTTTT
.	17	TRBV18	many	TRBJ2-2	CASSPPAGTLNTGELFF	TGTGCCAGCTCACCACCGGCCGGGACTCTTAACACCGGGGAGCTGTTTTTT
TRBD1	14	TRBV11-2	many	TRBJ2-3	CASRSDRGADTQYF	TGTGCCAGCAGGTCCGACAGGGGGGCGGATACGCAGTATTTT
.	15	TRBV29-1	many	TRBJ2-7	CSVEGLAGYPYEQYF	TGCAGCGTTGAAGGGCTTGCAGGGTATCCCTACGAGCAGTACTTC
.	15	TRBV2	.	TRBJ1-5	CASSAAGTKNQPQHF	TGTGCCAGCAGCGCTGCCGGCACTAAGAATCAGCCCCAGCATTTT
TRBD2	14	TRBV12-3/TRBV12-4	.	TRBJ2-1	CASSGTSSHNEQFF	TGTGCCAGCAGTGGGACTAGTTCCCACAATGAGCAGTTCTTC
TRBD2	15	TRBV12-3/TRBV12-4	.	TRBJ2-7	CASSKGLAGAYEQYF	TGTGCCAGCAGTAAAGGACTAGCGGGAGCCTACGAGCAGTACTTC
.	17	TRBV3-1	few	TRBJ2-1	CASSQGPPAMTYGEQFF	TGTGCCAGCAGCCAAGGCCCCCCAGCGATGACTTACGGTGAGCAGTTCTTC
.	12	TRBV20-1	.	TRBJ2-7	CSARGLTDEQYF	TGCAGTGCTAGAGGACTAACCGACGAGCAGTACTTC
.	12	TRBV29-1	.	TRBJ2-3	CSVDRTTDTQYF	TGCAGCGTTGACAGGACTACAGATACGCAGTATTTT
TRBD1	14	TRBV29-1	.	TRBJ1-5	CSVLGTGGHQPQHF	TGCAGCGTCTTGGGGACAGGGGGACATCAGCCCCAGCATTTT
.	14	TRBV7-2	many	TRBJ1-6	CASSRPDTYSPLHF	TGTGCCAGCAGCCGCCCGGACACGTATTCACCCCTCCACTTT
TRBD1	15	TRBV6-1	.	TRBJ1-5	CASSTGTVFNQPQHF	TGTGCCAGCAGTACTGGGACAGTCTTCAATCAGCCCCAGCATTTT
.	14	TRBV10-3	many	TRBJ1-1	CAISELRLNTEAFF	TGTGCCATCAGTGAATTGAGACTGAACACTGAAGCTTTCTTT
.	13	TRBV11-2	.	TRBJ2-1	CASSFSGGNEQFF	TGTGCCAGCAGCTTTTCTGGGGGCAATGAGCAGTTCTTC
.	11	TRBV12-3/TRBV12-4	few	TRBJ1-4	CASSFNEKLFF	TGTGCCAGCAGTTTCAATGAAAAACTGTTTTTT
TRBD1	14	TRBV12-3/TRBV12-4	.	TRBJ1-2	CASSFRTGGSGYTF	TGTGCCAGCAGTTTTAGGACAGGGGGCAGTGGCTACACCTTC
.	12	TRBV29-1	.	TRBJ1-3	CSVEASGNTIYF	TGCAGCGTTGAAGCCTCTGGAAACACCATATATTTT
TRBD1	17	TRBV10-3	few	TRBJ2-3	CAIKSSPGTASTDTQYF	TGTGCCATCAAAAGCTCGCCCGGGACAGCTAGCACAGATACGCAGTATTTT
.	14	TRBV12-3/TRBV12-4	few	TRBJ1-2	CASSPPIGNYGYTF	TGTGCCAGCAGTCCACCCATCGGGAACTATGGCTACACCTTC
.	19	TRBV3-1	.	TRBJ2-5	CASSQDLGFVSSGQETQYF	TGTGCCAGCAGCCAAGATCTTGGGTTTGTTTCGTCCGGGCAAGAGACCCAGTACTTC
TRBD2	16	TRBV27	.	TRBJ2-3	CASSPRDCGRAHTQYF	TGTGCCAGCAGTCCCCGCGATTGCGGGAGGGCCCATACGCAGTATTTT
.	20	TRBV18	.	TRBJ2-1	CASSPLKGSSQGSSYNEQFF	TGTGCCAGCTCACCACTTAAGGGAAGCTCGCAAGGAAGCTCCTACAATGAGCAGTTCTTC
TRBD1	17	TRBV12-3/TRBV12-4	.	TRBJ1-2	CASSLSGTRQGLYGYTF	TGTGCCAGCAGTTTATCGGGAACTAGACAGGGATTATATGGCTACACCTTC
TRBD2	17	TRBV5-1	many	TRBJ2-2	CASSSGLAGVQTGELFF	TGCGCCAGCAGCTCAGGACTAGCGGGAGTACAGACCGGGGAGCTGTTTTTT
.	17	TRBV27	many	TRBJ2-1	CASSFFFSGSGYNEQFF	TGTGCCAGCAGTTTTTTTTTTAGCGGCTCCGGCTACAATGAGCAGTTCTTC
.	12	TRBV20-1	.	TRBJ2-7	CSAQTRSYEQYF	TGCAGTGCCCAAACCCGCTCCTACGAGCAGTACTTC
.	13	TRBV6-6	many	TRBJ1-2	CASTSNRDIRYTF	TGTGCCAGCACTTCCAACAGGGACATACGCTACACCTTC
TRBD2	16	TRBV7-2	.	TRBJ2-5	CASSSQASGGWETQYF	TGTGCCAGCAGCTCGCAGGCTAGCGGGGGTTGGGAGACCCAGTACTTC